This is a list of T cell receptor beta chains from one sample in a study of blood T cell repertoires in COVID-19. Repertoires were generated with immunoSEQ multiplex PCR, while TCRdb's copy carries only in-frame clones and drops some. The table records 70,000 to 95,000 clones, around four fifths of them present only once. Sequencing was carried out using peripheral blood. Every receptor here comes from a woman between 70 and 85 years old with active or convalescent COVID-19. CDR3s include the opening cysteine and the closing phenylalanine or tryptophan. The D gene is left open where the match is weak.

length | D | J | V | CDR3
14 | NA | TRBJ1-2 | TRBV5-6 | CASSLWGVFYGYTF
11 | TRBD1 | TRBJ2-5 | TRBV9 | CASSPGGAQYF
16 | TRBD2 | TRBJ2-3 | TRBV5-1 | CASSLEVAGVQDTQYF
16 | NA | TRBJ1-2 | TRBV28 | CASSLFRQSPGYGYTF
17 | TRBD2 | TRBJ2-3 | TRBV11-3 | CASSPGGGETSTDTQYF
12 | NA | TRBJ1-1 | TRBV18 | CASSPPTNRAFF
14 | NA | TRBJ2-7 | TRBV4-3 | CASSRDTSSYEQYF
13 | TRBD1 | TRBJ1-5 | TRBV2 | CASTGEVNQPQHF
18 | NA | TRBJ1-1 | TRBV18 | CASSPRQGLVGMNTEAFF
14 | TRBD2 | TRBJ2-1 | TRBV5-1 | CASSQRGGYNEQFF
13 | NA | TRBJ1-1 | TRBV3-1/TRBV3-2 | CASSQAGRTEAFF
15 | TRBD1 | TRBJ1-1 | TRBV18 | CASSPLPGGDTEAFF
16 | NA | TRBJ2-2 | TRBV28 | CASSLVRGSGTGELFF
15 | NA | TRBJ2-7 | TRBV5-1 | CASRPRDSHFGEQYF
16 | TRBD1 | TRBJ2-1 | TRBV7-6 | CASSYGTASSYNEQFF
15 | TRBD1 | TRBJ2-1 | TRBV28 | CASSLTGTGYNEQFF
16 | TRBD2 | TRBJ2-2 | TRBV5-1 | CASTPSAGGYTGELFF
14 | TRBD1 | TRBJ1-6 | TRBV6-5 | CASSLGQGPGTLHF
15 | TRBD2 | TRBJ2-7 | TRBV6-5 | CASSKSGGGSYEQYF
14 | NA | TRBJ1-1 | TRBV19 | CASTQGPANTEAFF
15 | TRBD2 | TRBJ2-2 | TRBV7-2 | CASSGISGGGGELFF